These 13 T cell receptor beta chains were all obtained from the same sample, sequenced in a study of shared clonotypes between healthy human individuals. The assay was immunoSEQ multiplex PCR, and TCRdb's table has in-frame clones only and misses some. The sample contains 2 million to 3 million clones, roughly 93% of which appear only once. The sequenced sample was naive CD4+ T cells from PBMCs. Sample subset: CD45RA+ positively selected. The receptors shown here come from a young man in good health. Some clones in this sample may be carry-over from other donors' samples.

The sample holds a few counts of this clone. This chain joins TRBV28 and TRBJ1-1, with 7 bases identical to TRBD1. This CDR3 region has 17 residues. Germline trimming cut 1 base from V and 8 bases from J; bases unmatched to any gene: 16. Looked up from germline, CDR1 is MDHEN and CDR2 is SYDVKM. The CDR3 nucleotides are TGTGCCAGCAGTTTATTGGCCAGCGGGACAGCGCAGAACGAAGCTTTCTTT. Its translation: CASSLLASGTAQNEAFF.

The rearrangement uses TRBV7-6 and TRBJ2-1, with 8 bases that match TRBD2. V lost 1 base to trimming and J lost 9 bases; unmatched junction nucleotides: 8. Germline CDR1 SGHVS, CDR2 FNYEAQ. CDR3 length: 15 residues. The CDR3 spells CASSLVSGLATEQFF. The CDR3 DNA reads as TGTGCCAGCAGCTTAGTCTCTGGACTAGCCACTGAGCAGTTCTTC.

The rearrangement links TRBV5-1 to TRBJ2-7; tentative D call: TRBD2 (7 bases). Trimming pared 4 bases from V and 3 bases from J, leaving 20 bases between. The CDR3 length is 16 residues. Germline V gene lookup returns CDR1 SGHRS and CDR2 YFSETQ. The CDR3 protein is CASSPESGEGNYEQYF. The DNA of the CDR3 is TGCGCCAGCAGCCCGGAGTCAGGGGAGGGAAACTACGAGCAGTACTTC.

The chain carries TRBV6-1 and TRBJ1-3; D perhaps matches TRBD1 (5 bases). Deletions cut 4 bases from V and 9 bases from J, with 19 bases between. Germline loops: CDR1 MNHNS, CDR2 SASEGT. The CDR3 extends over 15 amino acids. This chain's CDR3 is CASSGGVIKIGTIYF. CDR3 nucleotide sequence: TGTGCCAGCAGTGGGGGGGTAATCAAGATCGGCACCATATATTTT.

V is TRBV5-4 and J is TRBJ1-1; possibly TRBD1 for D (5 bases). The CDR3 is 14 residues long. Germline V gives CDR1 SGHNT, CDR2 YYREEE (reference sequence). Trimming cost V 0 bases and J 1 base, with 7 bases left between them. CDR3 in amino acids: CASSLGTSNTEAFF. The CDR3, as DNA: TGTGCCAGCAGCTTGGGGACATCGAACACTGAAGCTTTCTTT.

The chain carries TRBV9 and TRBJ2-1; 7 bases agree with TRBD2. The junction had 11 bases not matched to a gene; V was cut back by 2 bases and J by 0 bases. The germline CDR1 and CDR2 sequences are SGDLS and YYNGEE. The CDR3 extends over 18 amino acids. This CDR3 is CASSVGGSPLSSYNEQFF. The CDR3 nucleotides read TGTGCCAGCAGCGTTGGCGGGAGCCCTTTGAGCTCCTACAATGAGCAGTTCTTC.

The genes are TRBV2 and TRBJ1-1; maybe TRBD1 (5 bases). Trimming took 7 bases from V and 6 from J, leaving 21 bases between them. Per the germline V gene, CDR1 is SNHLY and CDR2 is FYNNEI. The length of the CDR3 is 15 residues. CDR3 in DNA: TGTGCCAGCACCACGAGAGGGTCGGGGGGGTCTGAAGCTTTCTTT. This gives the protein CASTTRGSGGSEAFF.

This chain uses TRBV28 with TRBJ1-1; D uncertain. Germline V gene lookup returns CDR1 MDHEN and CDR2 SYDVKM. The length of the CDR3 is 16 residues. The V end lost 5 bases, the J end lost 1 base, and 17 bases lay between the germline ends. CDR3: CASSPLGAGENTEAFF. The CDR3 DNA reads TGTGCCAGCAGTCCCCTGGGTGCCGGGGAGAACACTGAAGCTTTCTTT. Full variable domain (outside the CDR3, taken from reference TRBV28 and TRBJ1-1): DVKVTQSSRYLVKRTGEKVFLECVQDMDHENMFWYRQDPGLGLRLIYFSYDVKMKEKGDIPEGYSVSREKKERFSLILESASTNQTSMYLCASSPLGAGENTEAFFGQGTRLTVV.

This sequence joins TRBV28 and TRBJ2-3; 9 nucleotides align to TRBD2. This CDR3 region has 15 residues. The germline V gene has CDR1 MDHEN and CDR2 SYDVKM. Trimming cost V 7 bases and J 1 base; bases outside gene matches: 6. As DNA, the CDR3 is TGTGCCAGCACCGCGGGAGGGCCCGGCACAGATACGCAGTATTTT. Its translation: CASTAGGPGTDTQYF.

This rearrangement joins TRBV7-8 to TRBJ1-1, with 7 bases that match TRBD1. The V gene's germline CDR1 is SGHVS and CDR2 FQNEAQ. With 5 bases clipped from V and 12 bases from J, the junction kept 21 bases outside the gene matches. The CDR3 loop spans 16 amino acids. The CDR3 reads CASSPEPGQRLTRSFF. CDR3 bases: TGTGCCAGCAGCCCCGAGCCGGGACAGCGACTAACACGGTCTTTCTTT. The full variable domain, with the rest looked up from reference TRBV7-8 and TRBJ1-1, is GAGVSQSPRYKVAKRGQDVALRCDPISGHVSLFWYQQALGQGPEFLTYFQNEAQLDKSGLPSDRFFAERPEGSVSTLKIQRTQQEDSAVYLCASSPEPGQRLTRSFFGQGTRLTVV.

Concerning this clone: One junction end disagrees with the germline gene, perhaps due to a read error. The CDR3 reads CVSSFINQPQHF. CDR3 sequence (DNA): TGTGTCAGCAGTTTTATAAATCAGCCCCAGCATTTT. This sequence joins TRBV6-6 and TRBJ1-5; the D is unclear. The CDR3 has 12 residues. Germline CDR1 and CDR2: MNHNY and SVGAGI (reference sequence).

This rearrangement joins TRBV12-5 to TRBJ2-2; D may match TRBD1 or TRBD2 (6 bases each). The CDR3 covers 16 residues. The V end was cut by 5 bases, the J end by 10 bases, with 23 bases between. CDR1 and CDR2 from the germline V gene are LGHNT and FRNRAP. The chain's CDR3 is CASGPYRETRAEELFF. CDR3 DNA sequence: TGTGCTAGTGGTCCCTACAGGGAGACTAGGGCTGAGGAGCTGTTTTTT.

This chain joins TRBV7-9 and TRBJ2-1; perhaps TRBD2 as D (5 bases). CDR1 and CDR2 (germline): SEHNR, FQNEAQ (reference sequence). Trimming pared 8 bases from V and 9 bases from J, leaving 14 bases between. The CDR3 has 12 residues. As DNA, the CDR3 is TGTGCCAGCGAGAGGGATCTGTTTGAGCAGTTCTTC. Its translation is CASERDLFEQFF.